What follows are 4 T cell receptor beta chains derived from one specimen sequenced in a study of Graves' ophthalmopathy and Graves' hyperthyroidism. As the template, RNA transcripts were used to amplify TCR beta CDR3 regions. HTBI-primed first-round RT-PCR preceded second-round multiplex PCR. TCRdb re-analysed the multiplex PCR reads in MiXCR, keeping a single row per CDR3 protein. This table has about 620,000 distinct CDR3 sequences, around a fifth appearing once. Source material: peripheral blood. All receptors derive from a woman aged 18 to 35 with stable Graves' hyperthyroidism. Some clones in this sample may be carry-over from other donors' samples.

This clonotype showed up many times. This rearrangement joins TRBV6-1 to TRBJ1-5; the match to TRBD1 covers 7 bases. The V segment lost 6 bases and the J segment 3 bases; nucleotides outside the gene matches: 8. CDR1 is MNHNS and CDR2 is SASEGT in the germline V gene. The CDR3 is 15 amino acids. The CDR3 reads CASSPSQGDNQPQHF. In nucleotides, the CDR3 is TGTGCCAGCAGCCCGTCCCAGGGGGACAATCAGCCCCAGCATTTT.

This clonotype occurred many times. The chain is built from TRBV2 and TRBJ2-2; D may be TRBD2 (5 bases). Germline assignment: CDR1 SNHLY and CDR2 FYNNEI. The V end was cut by 8 bases, the J end by 8 bases, with 18 bases between. The CDR3 totals 14 residues. The CDR3, as DNA: TGTGCCAGCGGTCTGGACTCTCGTGCAGGGGAGCTGTTTTTT. It yields the protein CASGLDSRAGELFF.

This clonotype was found many times. This chain uses TRBV7-8 with TRBJ1-5; no reliable D call. Germline V lookup: CDR1 SGHVS, CDR2 FQNEAQ. The germline V and J ends were trimmed by 0 bases and 4 bases, with 16 bases remaining between them. CDR3 size: 17 residues. The CDR3 sequence: CASSLAKGRNGNQPQHF. The CDR3 bases are TGTGCCAGCAGCTTAGCGAAGGGCAGAAATGGAAATCAGCCCCAGCATTTT.

This clonotype was seen ten or more times. The chain employs TRBV28 and TRBJ2-7; 9 nucleotides line up with TRBD1. V dropped 6 bases and J dropped 4; count of bases not matched to a gene: 7. In germline, CDR1 is MDHEN, CDR2 SYDVKM. This CDR3 is 14 amino acids long. CDR3 sequence reads: CASSPGTGHYEQYF. The CDR3 DNA reads as TGTGCCAGCAGCCCAGGGACAGGGCATTACGAGCAGTACTTC.